These 8 T cell receptor beta chains were all obtained from the same sample, sequenced in a study of blood T cell repertoires in COVID-19. Assay used: immunoSEQ multiplex PCR; TCRdb lists only in-frame clones, some missing. The sample lists roughly 53,000 clones, 85% to 95% seen once, with 3.1% in the top ten. What was sequenced was peripheral blood. Receptor source: a human donor in a cohort sampled during active COVID-19.

The J gene is TRBJ2-3, the V gene TRBV5-1, with TRBD1 as a possible D gene (5 bases). V was trimmed by 0 bases and J by 4 bases, leaving 12 bases between them. The CDR3 is 15 amino acids. Germline V lookup: CDR1 SGHRS, CDR2 YFSETQ. The CDR3 DNA follows: TGCGCCAGCAGCTTGGGGGGCCAATCGGCAGATACGCAGTATTTT. Translating it yields CASSLGGQSADTQYF.

The chain recombines TRBV18 with TRBJ2-7, with D hard to call. The CDR3 runs to 16 residues. The V end lost 2 bases, the J end lost 5 bases, and 19 bases lay between the germline ends. Germline CDR1 and CDR2: KGHSH and LQKENI. For the CDR3, the DNA is TGTGCCAGCTCACCAATTTTCGGTAGTAGTCTCCACGAGCAGTACTTC. Its protein product is CASSPIFGSSLHEQYF.

The rearrangement links TRBV2 to TRBJ2-3; possible D gene TRBD2, 6 bases. In germline, CDR1 is SNHLY, CDR2 FYNNEI. CDR3 size: 14 residues. Trimming cost V 8 bases and J 2 bases, with 14 bases left between them. The CDR3 sequence: CASDWGVSTDTQYF. The CDR3 DNA sequence: TGTGCCAGCGACTGGGGGGTTTCCACAGATACGCAGTATTTT.

The rearrangement links TRBV5-6 to TRBJ1-5; D remains ambiguous. Trimming took off 2 bases at V and 3 bases at J, with 9 bases between the two ends. Germline CDR1 and CDR2: SGHDT and YYEEEE. The CDR3 contains 14 residues. The CDR3: CASSLRTANQPQHF. For the CDR3, the DNA is TGTGCCAGCAGCTTAAGAACAGCCAATCAGCCCCAGCATTTT.

The V gene is TRBV6-5, the J gene TRBJ1-4; the D gene is possibly TRBD1 (6 bases). The germline V and J ends were trimmed by 6 bases and 8 bases, with 16 bases remaining between them. The CDR3 contains 14 residues. Germline values: CDR1 MNHEY, CDR2 SVGAGI. In DNA, the CDR3 is TGTGCCAGCAGGTACACAGGGTTTACGGAAAAACTGTTTTTT. Its translation is CASRYTGFTEKLFF.

This clone was observed a single time. The V call is TRBV28, the J call TRBJ2-1; 10 nucleotides match TRBD2. The germline V gene encodes CDR1 MDHEN and CDR2 SYDVKM. The CDR3 is 20 residues long. With V trimmed by 6 bases and J by 4 bases, 21 bases remained unmatched. In nucleotides, the CDR3 is TGTGCCAGCAGCCGGACCTATAGCGGGAGGATCGGGTTGGGGTACAATGAGCAGTTCTTC. Translated, it gives CASSRTYSGRIGLGYNEQFF.

With regard to this clone: The junction and the germline gene differ at one end; a read error may be behind it. The V gene is TRBV7-7, the J gene TRBJ2-1; 10 bases align to TRBD2. There are 16 residues in the CDR3. The V gene's germline CDR1 is SSHAT and CDR2 FNYEAQ (reference sequence). For the CDR3, the DNA is TGTGCTAGCAGCCCAGGGATTAGCGGGAGGCTCGATGAGCAGTTCTTC. Translating gives CASSPGISGRLDEQFF.

This chain uses TRBV2 with TRBJ2-2; 14 bases are a match to TRBD2. The CDR3 contains 15 residues. Germline CDR1 reads SNHLY; CDR2 reads FYNNEI. Trimming cost V 6 bases and J 6 bases; bases outside gene matches: 3. CDR3 loop: CASSGTSGRPGELFF. In DNA, the CDR3 is TGTGCCAGCAGCGGGACTAGCGGGAGACCCGGGGAGCTGTTTTTT.